This TCR beta chain comes out of a study of metastatic and nonmetastatic thyroid tumors. Background on the study: Patients with malignant and benign thyroid disease provided blood and tumor or nodule tissue, whose repertoires were compared. Overall study findings and caveats: When malignant thyroid tumors were compared with benign nodules, TCR beta diversity was reportedly significantly higher in the malignant tumors. This held in both blood and tumor samples.

This clone was seen ten or more times. As yet, its antigen is unknown. There were no patients who had received any treatment before thyroid surgery. In the authors' workflow: The authors used CDR3 differences across clinicopathological groups to build a distant-metastasis classifier for papillary thyroid cancer. TCRdb reanalyzed the PCR reads via MiXCR. None of the V and J calls come from the authors' own analysis; TCRdb made them. The data contain about 64,000 clones, around 15% of them singletons. This TCR came from a male donor with papillary thyroid cancer or a benign thyroid nodule (not recorded which). Some clones in this sample may be carry-over from other donors' samples. Sample: blood.

CDR3 in amino acids: CAISEGSEQYV. The CDR3 DNA reads TGTGCCATCAGTGAGGGGTCCGAGCAGTACGTC. The chain carries TRBV10-3 and TRBJ2-7; D is ambiguous. In germline, CDR1 is ENHRY, CDR2 SYGVKD. The CDR3 covers 11 residues. V was clipped by 2 bases and J by 6 bases, with 5 bases between them.